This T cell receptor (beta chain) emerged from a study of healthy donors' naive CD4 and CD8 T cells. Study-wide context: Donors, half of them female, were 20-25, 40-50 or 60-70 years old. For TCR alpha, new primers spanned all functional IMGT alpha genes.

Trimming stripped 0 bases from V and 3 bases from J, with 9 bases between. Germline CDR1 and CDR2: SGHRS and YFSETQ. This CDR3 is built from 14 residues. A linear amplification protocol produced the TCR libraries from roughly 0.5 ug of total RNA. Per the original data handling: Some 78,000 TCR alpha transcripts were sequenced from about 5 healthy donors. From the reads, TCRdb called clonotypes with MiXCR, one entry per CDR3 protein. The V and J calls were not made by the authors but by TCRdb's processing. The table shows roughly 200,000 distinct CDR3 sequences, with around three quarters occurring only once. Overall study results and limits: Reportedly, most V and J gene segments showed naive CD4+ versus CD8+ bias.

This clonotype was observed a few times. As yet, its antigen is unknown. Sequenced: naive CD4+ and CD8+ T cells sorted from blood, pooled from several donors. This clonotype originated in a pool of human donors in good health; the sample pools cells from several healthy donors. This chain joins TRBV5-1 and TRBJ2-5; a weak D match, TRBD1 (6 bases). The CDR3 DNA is TGCGCCAGCAGCTTGGTGGCAGGGGAAGAGACCCAGTACTTC. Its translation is CASSLVAGEETQYF.